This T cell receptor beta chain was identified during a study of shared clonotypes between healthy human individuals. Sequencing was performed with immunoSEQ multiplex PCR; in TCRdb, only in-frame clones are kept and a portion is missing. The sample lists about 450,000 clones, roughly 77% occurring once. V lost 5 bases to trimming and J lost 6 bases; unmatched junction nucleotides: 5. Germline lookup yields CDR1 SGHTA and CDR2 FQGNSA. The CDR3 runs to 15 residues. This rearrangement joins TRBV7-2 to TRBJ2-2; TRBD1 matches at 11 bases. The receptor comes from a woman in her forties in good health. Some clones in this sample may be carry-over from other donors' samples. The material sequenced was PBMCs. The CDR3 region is CASSHGQGASGELFF. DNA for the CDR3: TGTGCCAGCAGCCACGGACAGGGGGCGTCCGGGGAGCTGTTTTTT. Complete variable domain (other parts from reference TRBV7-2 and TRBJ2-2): GAGVSQSPSNKVTEKGKDVELRCDPISGHTALYWYRQSLGQGLEFLIYFQGNSAPDKSGLPSDRFSAERTGGSVSTLTIQRTQQEDSAVYLCASSHGQGASGELFFGEGSRLTVL.